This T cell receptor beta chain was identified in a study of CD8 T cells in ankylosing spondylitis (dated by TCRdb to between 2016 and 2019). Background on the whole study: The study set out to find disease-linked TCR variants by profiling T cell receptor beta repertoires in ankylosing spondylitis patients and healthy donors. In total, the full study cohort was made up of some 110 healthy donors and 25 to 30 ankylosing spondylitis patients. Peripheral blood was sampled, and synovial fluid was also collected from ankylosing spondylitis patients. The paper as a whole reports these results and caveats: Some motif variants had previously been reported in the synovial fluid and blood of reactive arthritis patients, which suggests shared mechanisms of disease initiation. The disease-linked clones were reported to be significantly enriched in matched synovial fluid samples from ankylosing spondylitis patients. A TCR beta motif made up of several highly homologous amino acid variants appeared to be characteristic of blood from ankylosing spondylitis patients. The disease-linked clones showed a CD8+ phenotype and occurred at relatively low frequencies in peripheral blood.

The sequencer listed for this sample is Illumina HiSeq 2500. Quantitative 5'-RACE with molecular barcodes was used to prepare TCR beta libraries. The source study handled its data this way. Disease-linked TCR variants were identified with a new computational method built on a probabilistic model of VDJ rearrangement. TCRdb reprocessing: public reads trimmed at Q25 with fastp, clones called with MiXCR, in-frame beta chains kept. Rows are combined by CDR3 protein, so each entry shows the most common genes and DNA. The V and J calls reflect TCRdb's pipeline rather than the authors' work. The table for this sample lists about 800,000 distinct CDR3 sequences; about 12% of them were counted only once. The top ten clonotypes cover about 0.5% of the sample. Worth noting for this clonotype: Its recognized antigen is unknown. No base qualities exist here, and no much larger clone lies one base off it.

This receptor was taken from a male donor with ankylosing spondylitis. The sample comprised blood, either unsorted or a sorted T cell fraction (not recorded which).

The nucleotide sequence reads as follows: TGTGCCAGCAGTTACTCCGGGCCATTAACCACAGATACGCAGTATTTT. This codes for CASSYSGPLTTDTQYF. Recombination linked TRBV6-2 or TRBV6-3 to TRBJ2-3; confidence is insufficient to name the D gene. The germline V gene yields MNHEY for CDR1 and SVGEGT for CDR2. Relative to germline, V is 0 bases shorter and J is 2 bases shorter, with 12 bases between their ends. The CDR3 spans 16 residues, from the cysteine through the phenylalanine. Only CDR3 DNA is held: 48 bases, read in frame from base 1.